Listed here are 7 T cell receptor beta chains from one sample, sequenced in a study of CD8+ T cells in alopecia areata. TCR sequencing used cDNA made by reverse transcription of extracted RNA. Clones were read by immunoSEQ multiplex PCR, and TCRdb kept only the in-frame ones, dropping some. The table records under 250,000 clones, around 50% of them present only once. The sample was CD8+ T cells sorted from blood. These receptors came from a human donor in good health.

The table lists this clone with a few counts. This CDR3 reads CASSPDRGPDTQYF. The DNA for the CDR3 is TGTGCCAGCAGCCCGGACCGAGGCCCAGATACGCAGTATTTT. The V and J genes are TRBV5-6 and TRBJ2-3; D is unclear. The CDR3 has 14 residues. The germline V gene has CDR1 SGHDT and CDR2 YYEEEE. Trimming left V 4 bases short and J 4 bases short, with 13 bases between.

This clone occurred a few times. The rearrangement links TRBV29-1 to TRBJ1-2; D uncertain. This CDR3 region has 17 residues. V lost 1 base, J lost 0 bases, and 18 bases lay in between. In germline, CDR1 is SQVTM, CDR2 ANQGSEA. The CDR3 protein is CSVEAYSTDGSNYGYTF. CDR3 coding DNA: TGCAGCGTTGAAGCCTACTCTACCGACGGCTCTAACTATGGCTACACCTTC.

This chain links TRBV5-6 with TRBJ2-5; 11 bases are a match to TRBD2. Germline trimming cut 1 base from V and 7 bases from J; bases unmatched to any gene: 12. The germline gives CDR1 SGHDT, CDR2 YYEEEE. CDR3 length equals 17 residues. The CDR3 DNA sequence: TGTGCCAGCAGCTTGCCCCATGGGACTAGCGGAGTCGGGACCCAGTACTTC. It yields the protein CASSLPHGTSGVGTQYF.

Written as DNA, the CDR3 is TGCGCCAGCGGTCTGAGAGGTGGCGTTGATGGCTACACCTTC. Encoded protein: CASGLRGGVDGYTF. The rearrangement joins TRBV5-1 to TRBJ1-2; D is ambiguous. V was pared by 7 bases and J by 6 bases, with 19 bases between. The CDR3 extends over 14 amino acids. CDR1 and CDR2 (germline): SGHRS, YFSETQ.

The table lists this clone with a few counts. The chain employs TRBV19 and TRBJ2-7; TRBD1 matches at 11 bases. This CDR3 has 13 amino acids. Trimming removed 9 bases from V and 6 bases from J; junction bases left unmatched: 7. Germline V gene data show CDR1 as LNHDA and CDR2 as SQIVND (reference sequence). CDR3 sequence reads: CASSGTGGSEQYF. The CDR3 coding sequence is TGTGCCAGCTCCGGGACAGGGGGGTCCGAGCAGTACTTC.

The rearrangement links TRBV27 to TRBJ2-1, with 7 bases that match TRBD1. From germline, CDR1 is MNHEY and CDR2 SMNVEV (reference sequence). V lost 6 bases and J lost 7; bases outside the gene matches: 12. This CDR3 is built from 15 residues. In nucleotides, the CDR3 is TGTGCCAGCAGACCCACAGGGGCTGGTAGGAATGAGCAGTTCTTC. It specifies CASRPTGAGRNEQFF.

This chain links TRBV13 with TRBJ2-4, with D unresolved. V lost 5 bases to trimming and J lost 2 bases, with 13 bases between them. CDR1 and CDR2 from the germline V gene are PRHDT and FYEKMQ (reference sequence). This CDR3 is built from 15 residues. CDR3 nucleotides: TGTGCCAGCAGCCCGACGGACGCATCCAAAAACATTCAGTACTTC. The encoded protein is CASSPTDASKNIQYF.